The clone carrying this TCR beta chain is a singleton in its sample. The entry originates in a study of cytomegalovirus exposure and HLA in healthy donors. PCR amplification relied on 60 Vbeta primers (plus 13 Jbeta primers). Using immunoSEQ multiplex PCR, the repertoire was profiled, and TCRdb retains in-frame clones only, with some absent. The table shows 63,000 or so clones, with roughly 77% occurring only once. CDR3 length: 14 residues. Germline CDR1 and CDR2: MDHEN and SYDVKM. After removal of 10 bases from V and 7 bases from J, the junction contained 9 bases not matched to a gene. What was sequenced was PBMCs. This receptor was identified in a woman aged 30 to 39 in good health and CMV-seronegative. The chain joins TRBV28 to TRBJ1-6, with TRBD1 matching over 8 bases. CDR3 DNA sequence: TGTGCCATCGGACAGGGTGATAAAAATTCACCCCTCCACTTT. The encoded protein is CAIGQGDKNSPLHF.